What follows are 24 T cell receptor beta chains derived from one specimen sequenced in a study of OX40 agonist ivuxolimab in advanced cancers. Sequencing was performed with immunoSEQ multiplex PCR; in TCRdb, only in-frame clones are kept and a portion is missing. In the table there are approximately 41,000 clones, around 90% of which are singletons. The source was CD4+ or CD8+ T cells sorted from blood, collected in a trial of the OX40 agonist ivuxolimab. The receptors come from an adult with an advanced solid tumor such as melanoma, head and neck, liver or kidney cancer.

V is TRBV9 and J is TRBJ2-1; D may be TRBD1 (5 bases). Germline V gene data show CDR1 as SGDLS and CDR2 as YYNGEE. V lost 0 bases and J 10 bases, leaving 11 bases between the germline ends. The CDR3 has 13 residues. The CDR3 nucleotides are TGTGCCAGCAGCGTAGCGGTGGGGCGGGAGCAGTTCTTC. It yields the protein CASSVAVGREQFF.

This clone was observed a handful of times. V and J are TRBV7-9 and TRBJ2-7, with D unclear. The CDR3 consists of 14 residues. V was trimmed by 1 base and J by 2 bases, leaving 9 bases between them. Germline CDR1 is SEHNR and CDR2 is FQNEAQ (reference sequence). The CDR3, as DNA: TGTGCCAGCAGCTTAGTTCTGGTCCCCTACGAGCAGTACTTC. Translated: CASSLVLVPYEQYF.

This rearrangement joins TRBV7-3 to TRBJ2-1; D is perhaps TRBD1 or TRBD2 (7 bases each). V was pared by 6 bases and J by 4 bases, with 16 bases between. Germline CDR1 SGHTA, CDR2 FQGTGA. There are 15 residues in the CDR3. CDR3 protein: CASRLTGTTYNEQFF. CDR3 sequence (DNA): TGTGCCAGCAGATTGACAGGGACTACTTACAATGAGCAGTTCTTC.

The gene calls are TRBV11-3 and TRBJ1-1; perhaps TRBD1 as D (6 bases). Germline V gene sequence: CDR1 SGHNT, CDR2 YENEEA. V was trimmed by 4 bases and J by 1 base, leaving 13 bases between them. The CDR3 covers 15 residues. The CDR3 reads CASSSTGGQNTEAFF. The CDR3 nucleotides read TGTGCCAGCAGCTCGACCGGGGGGCAGAACACTGAAGCTTTCTTT.

In DNA form, the CDR3 reads TGTGCCAGCAGTCCAGGATACACTGAAGCTTTCTTT. Translating gives CASSPGYTEAFF. This sequence joins TRBV7-2 and TRBJ1-1; D unresolved. The CDR3 spans 12 residues. Trimming cost V 6 bases and J 3 bases, with 8 bases left between them. Germline V gene sequence: CDR1 SGHTA, CDR2 FQGNSA.

The gene calls are TRBV5-4 and TRBJ1-1; 7 positions agree with TRBD1. This CDR3 has 15 amino acids. The ends lost 0 bases at V and 3 bases at J; junction bases unmatched: 5. Germline V lookup: CDR1 SGHNT, CDR2 YYREEE (reference sequence). CDR3 in amino acids: CASSLVGTGDTEAFF. The CDR3 nucleotides are TGTGCCAGCAGCTTGGTGGGCACAGGGGACACTGAAGCTTTCTTT.

The J gene is TRBJ2-1, the V gene TRBV6-5; D is unclear. Germline assignment: CDR1 MNHEY and CDR2 SVGAGI. This CDR3 contains 14 residues. Trimming shortened V by 5 bases and J by 1 base, and 9 bases separated the two germline ends. The DNA for the CDR3 is TGTGCCAGCAGTCGAGATAGATCCTACAATGAGCAGTTCTTC. Amino acids: CASSRDRSYNEQFF.

This clone came up a few times. The chain combines TRBV6-4 with TRBJ1-1, with D maybe TRBD1 (6 bases). This CDR3 region has 13 residues. The V gene's germline CDR1 is MRHNA and CDR2 SNTAGT. Between the trimmed V and J ends, which lost 4 bases and 5 bases, there was a span of 11 bases. The CDR3 DNA follows: TGTGCCAGCAGTGCTGGGCAGGGGACTGAAGCTTTCTTT. It encodes CASSAGQGTEAFF.

V and J are TRBV18 and TRBJ2-5, with 7 bases matching TRBD1. J gave up 5 bases and V 4 bases, and 16 bases lay outside the gene matches. The CDR3 runs 17 residues. In germline, CDR1 is KGHSH, CDR2 LQKENI. The CDR3 spells CASSLSVPKGAGETQYF. The CDR3 DNA reads as TGTGCCAGCTCACTTTCGGTCCCAAAGGGGGCTGGGGAGACCCAGTACTTC.

V is TRBV5-1 and J is TRBJ2-7; TRBD2 agrees at 9 bases. Germline CDR1 is SGHRS and CDR2 is YFSETQ. The length of the CDR3 is 15 residues. J lost 4 bases, V lost 4 bases, and 9 bases had no gene match. The CDR3 loop reads CASSLTGTSLYEQYF. The CDR3 DNA is TGCGCCAGCAGCCTAACCGGGACTAGCTTGTACGAGCAGTACTTC.

This clone occurred once. This rearrangement joins TRBV30 to TRBJ1-2; the D is unclear. Looked up from germline, CDR1 is GTSNPN and CDR2 is SVGIG (reference sequence). Between the trimmed V and J ends, which lost 1 base and 0 bases, there was a span of 9 bases. The CDR3 loop spans 14 amino acids. The DNA of the CDR3 is TGTGCCTGGAGTGACAAGGCCTCTAACTATGGCTACACCTTC. As protein: CAWSDKASNYGYTF.

V is TRBV2 and J is TRBJ1-5, with no clear D. Germline V gene lookup returns CDR1 SNHLY and CDR2 FYNNEI. Trimming cost V 3 bases and J 0 bases, with 6 bases left between them. The CDR3 is 14 residues long. The chain's CDR3 is CASSDRHSNQPQHF. DNA for the CDR3: TGTGCCAGCAGTGACAGACATAGCAATCAGCCCCAGCATTTT.

The chain combines TRBV4-3 with TRBJ2-7, with D hard to call. The CDR3 is made up of 14 amino acids. Germline V gives CDR1 LGHNA, CDR2 YSLEER. V lost 0 bases and J lost 5, with 11 bases in between. CDR3 sequence: CASSQDLGTHEQYF. The CDR3 DNA reads TGCGCCAGCAGCCAAGATCTAGGAACCCACGAGCAGTACTTC.

The CDR3: CASSPGQGGGNTEAFF. The DNA of the CDR3 is TGTGCCAGCAGCCCCGGACAGGGGGGAGGAAACACTGAAGCTTTCTTT. The rearrangement uses TRBV5-4 and TRBJ1-1, with 10 bases matching TRBD1. V shed 4 bases and J 2 bases; nucleotides not matched to a gene: 8. The CDR3 totals 16 residues. The germline gives CDR1 SGHNT, CDR2 YYREEE (reference sequence).

The chain combines TRBV11-2 with TRBJ2-2; no clear D gene. Germline V lookup: CDR1 SGHAT, CDR2 FQNNGV. CDR3 length equals 13 residues. V lost 0 bases and J lost 7, with 6 bases in between. The CDR3 sequence: CASSLDYVGELFF. As DNA, the CDR3 is TGTGCCAGCAGCTTAGATTATGTCGGGGAGCTGTTTTTT.

The chain employs TRBV6-4 and TRBJ2-5; no clear D gene. Trimming left V 6 bases short and J 1 base short, with 12 bases between. The CDR3 is made up of 14 amino acids. Germline lookup yields CDR1 MRHNA and CDR2 SNTAGT. In DNA form, the CDR3 reads TGTGCCAGCAGGAGGAGACCCCTCCAAGAGACCCAGTACTTC. Its translation is CASRRRPLQETQYF.

The chain recombines TRBV7-3 with TRBJ2-1; 8 bases line up with TRBD2. The CDR3 length is 15 residues. Losses at the gene ends were 5 bases for V and 5 bases for J; bases not matched to a gene: 8. Germline lookup yields CDR1 SGHTA and CDR2 FQGTGA. This CDR3 reads CASSLPGGAHNEQFF. The CDR3 DNA is TGTGCCAGCAGCCTCCCCGGGGGGGCCCACAATGAGCAGTTCTTC.

This rearrangement joins TRBV4-3 to TRBJ2-3; 9 bases map to TRBD2. The germline V gene encodes CDR1 LGHNA and CDR2 YSLEER. CDR3 size: 17 residues. V lost 0 bases and J lost 3; bases outside the gene matches: 7. CDR3: CASSQDTLAGWTDTQYF. DNA for the CDR3: TGCGCCAGCAGCCAAGATACCCTAGCGGGGTGGACAGATACGCAGTATTTT.

The chain joins TRBV19 to TRBJ1-1, with TRBD1 as a possible D gene (5 bases). Deletions cut 7 bases from V and 7 bases from J, with 22 bases between. The germline V gene has CDR1 LNHDA and CDR2 SQIVND (reference sequence). The CDR3 is 15 amino acids. CDR3 residues: CASNSGTPVWGEAFF. CDR3 coding DNA: TGTGCCAGTAATAGCGGGACCCCCGTTTGGGGTGAAGCTTTCTTT.

The chain combines TRBV30 with TRBJ2-6; D not certain. The length of the CDR3 is 17 residues. V was pared by 4 bases and J by 0 bases, with 16 bases between. From germline, CDR1 is GTSNPN and CDR2 SVGIG (reference sequence). The CDR3 region is CAWNVQARFSGANVLTF. The CDR3 DNA sequence: TGTGCCTGGAATGTTCAGGCGCGGTTCTCTGGGGCCAACGTCCTGACTTTC.

The V gene is TRBV11-2, the J gene TRBJ2-2; 8 bases agree with TRBD2. This CDR3 contains 15 residues. V was clipped by 1 base and J by 4 bases; unmatched bases: 2. Germline values: CDR1 SGHAT, CDR2 FQNNGV. The CDR3 reads CASSLVRGGTGELFF. The CDR3 DNA sequence: TGTGCCAGCAGCTTAGTACGGGGGGGCACCGGGGAGCTGTTTTTT.

V usage is TRBV9 and J usage is TRBJ2-5; 9 bases map to TRBD1. V shed 3 bases, J shed 5 bases, and the junction held 8 bases outside the gene matches. Germline loops: CDR1 SGDLS, CDR2 YYNGEE. This CDR3 has 15 residues. The CDR3 nucleotides are TGTGCCAGCAGCGGGACAGGGGAAGCTGGTGAGACCCAGTACTTC. It yields the protein CASSGTGEAGETQYF.

This clone was seen once. The chain joins TRBV29-1 to TRBJ1-2, with D unresolved. There are 16 residues in the CDR3. V gave up 8 bases and J gave up 4 bases, with 26 bases separating them. Germline CDR1 and CDR2: SQVTM and ANQGSEA. In DNA, the CDR3 is TGCAGCCACCTCGGCGGATGGCTTTCAGTTTTCTATGGCTACACCTTC. Its translation is CSHLGGWLSVFYGYTF.

The chain recombines TRBV25-1 with TRBJ2-6; D call uncertain. Per the germline V gene, CDR1 is MGHDK and CDR2 is SYGVNS. V lost 4 bases and J lost 1, with 8 bases in between. The CDR3 spans 15 residues. CDR3 region: CASSVLSSGANVLTF. CDR3 bases: TGTGCCAGCAGTGTCTTGTCATCTGGGGCCAACGTCCTGACTTTC. Looking up the rest from reference TRBV25-1 and TRBJ2-6 gives the full variable domain: EADIYQTPRYLVIGTGKKITLECSQTMGHDKMYWYQQDPGMELHLIHYSYGVNSTEKGDLSSESTVSRIRTEHFPLTLESARPSHTSQYLCASSVLSSGANVLTFGAGSRLTVL.